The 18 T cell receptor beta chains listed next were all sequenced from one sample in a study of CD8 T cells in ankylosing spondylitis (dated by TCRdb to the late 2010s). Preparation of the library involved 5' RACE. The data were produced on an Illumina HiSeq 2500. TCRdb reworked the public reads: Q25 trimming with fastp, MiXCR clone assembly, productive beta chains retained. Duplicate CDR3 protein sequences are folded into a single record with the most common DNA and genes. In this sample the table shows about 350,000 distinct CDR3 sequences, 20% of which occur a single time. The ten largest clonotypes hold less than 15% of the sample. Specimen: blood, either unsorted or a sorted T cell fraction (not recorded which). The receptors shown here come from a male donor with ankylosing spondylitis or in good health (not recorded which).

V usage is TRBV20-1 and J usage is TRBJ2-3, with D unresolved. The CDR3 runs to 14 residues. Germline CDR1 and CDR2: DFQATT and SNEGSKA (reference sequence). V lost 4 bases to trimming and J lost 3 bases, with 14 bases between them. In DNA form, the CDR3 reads TGCAGTGCTATCCCCCTGGCCGTAACAGATACGCAGTATTTT. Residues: CSAIPLAVTDTQYF.

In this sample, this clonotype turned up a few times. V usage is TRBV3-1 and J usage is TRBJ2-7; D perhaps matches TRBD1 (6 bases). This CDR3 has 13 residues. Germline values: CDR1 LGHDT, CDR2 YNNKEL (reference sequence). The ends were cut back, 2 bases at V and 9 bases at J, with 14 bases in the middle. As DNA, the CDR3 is TGTGCCAGCAGCCAATCGGACAGTGGGAGGCAGTACTTC. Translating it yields CASSQSDSGRQYF.

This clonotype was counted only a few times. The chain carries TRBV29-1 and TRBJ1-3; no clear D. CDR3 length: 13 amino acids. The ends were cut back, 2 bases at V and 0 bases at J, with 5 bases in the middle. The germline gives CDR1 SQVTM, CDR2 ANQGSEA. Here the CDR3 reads CSVETNSGNTIYF. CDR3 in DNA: TGCAGCGTTGAAACGAACTCTGGAAACACCATATATTTT. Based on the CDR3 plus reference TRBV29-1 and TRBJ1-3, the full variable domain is SAVISQKPSRDICQRGTSLTIQCQVDSQVTMMFWYRQQPGQSLTLIATANQGSEATYESGFVIDKFPISRPNLTFSTLTVSNMSPEDSSIYLCSVETNSGNTIYFGEGSWLTVV.

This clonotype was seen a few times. As DNA, the CDR3 is TGCGCCAGCAGCTTGTATGGGGGAACTGACTATGGCTACACCTTC. It codes for CASSLYGGTDYGYTF. V usage is TRBV5-1 and J usage is TRBJ1-2, with D perhaps TRBD1 (5 bases). Germline V lookup: CDR1 SGHRS, CDR2 YFSETQ. Trimming left V 1 base short and J 3 bases short, with 13 bases between. The CDR3 has 15 amino acids.

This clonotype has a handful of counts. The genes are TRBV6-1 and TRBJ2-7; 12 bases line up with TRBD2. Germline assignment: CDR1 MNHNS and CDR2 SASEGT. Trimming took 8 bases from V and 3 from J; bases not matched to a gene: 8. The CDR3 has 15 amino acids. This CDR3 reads CASSYTSGGYYEQYF. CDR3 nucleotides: TGTGCCAGCTCGTATACTAGCGGGGGGTACTACGAGCAGTACTTC.

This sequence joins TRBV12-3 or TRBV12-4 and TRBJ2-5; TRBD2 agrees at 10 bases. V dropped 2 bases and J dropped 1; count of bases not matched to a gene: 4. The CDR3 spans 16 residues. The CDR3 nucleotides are TGTGCCAGCAGTTTATCGCTAGCGGGGGTCCAAGAGACCCAGTACTTC. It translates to CASSLSLAGVQETQYF.

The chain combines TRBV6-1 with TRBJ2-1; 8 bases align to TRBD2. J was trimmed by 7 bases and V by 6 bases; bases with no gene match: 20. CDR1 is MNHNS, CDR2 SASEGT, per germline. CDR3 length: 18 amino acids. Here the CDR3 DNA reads TGTGCCAGCAGCCCCAAATTTCCTCTGGCGGGGGGCCGGAATGAGCAGTTCTTC. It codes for CASSPKFPLAGGRNEQFF.

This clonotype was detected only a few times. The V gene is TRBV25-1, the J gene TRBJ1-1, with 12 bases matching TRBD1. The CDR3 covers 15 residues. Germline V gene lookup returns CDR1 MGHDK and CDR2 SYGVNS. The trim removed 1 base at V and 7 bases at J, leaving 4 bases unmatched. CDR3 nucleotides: TGTGCCAGCAGTGAATGGGGACAGGGGGCGGGTGAAGCTTTCTTT. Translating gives CASSEWGQGAGEAFF. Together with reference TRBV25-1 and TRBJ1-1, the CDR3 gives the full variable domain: EADIYQTPRYLVIGTGKKITLECSQTMGHDKMYWYQQDPGMELHLIHYSYGVNSTEKGDLSSESTVSRIRTEHFPLTLESARPSHTSQYLCASSEWGQGAGEAFFGQGTRLTVV.

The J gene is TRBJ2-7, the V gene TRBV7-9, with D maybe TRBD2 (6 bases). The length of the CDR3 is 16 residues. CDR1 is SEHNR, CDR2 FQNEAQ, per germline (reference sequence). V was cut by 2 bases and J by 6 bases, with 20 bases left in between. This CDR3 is CASSLLNRDSIFEQYF. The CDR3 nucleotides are TGTGCCAGCAGCTTACTAAACCGGGACTCCATATTCGAGCAGTACTTC.

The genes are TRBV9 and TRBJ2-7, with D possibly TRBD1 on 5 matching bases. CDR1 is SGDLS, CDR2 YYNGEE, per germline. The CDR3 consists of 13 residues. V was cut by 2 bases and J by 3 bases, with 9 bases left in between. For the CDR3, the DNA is TGTGCCAGCAGCGTCGGACACAACTACGAGCAGTACTTC. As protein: CASSVGHNYEQYF. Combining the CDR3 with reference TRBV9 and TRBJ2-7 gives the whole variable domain DSGVTQTPKHLITATGQRVTLRCSPRSGDLSVYWYQQSLDQGLQFLIQYYNGEERAKGNILERFSAQQFPDLHSELNLSSLELGDSALYFCASSVGHNYEQYFGPGTRLTVT.

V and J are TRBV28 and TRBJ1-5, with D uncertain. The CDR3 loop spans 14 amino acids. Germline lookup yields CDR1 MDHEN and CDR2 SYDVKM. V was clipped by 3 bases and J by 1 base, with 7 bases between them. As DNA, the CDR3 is TGTGCCAGCAGTTTGATGGTAAGCAATCAGCCCCAGCATTTT. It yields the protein CASSLMVSNQPQHF.

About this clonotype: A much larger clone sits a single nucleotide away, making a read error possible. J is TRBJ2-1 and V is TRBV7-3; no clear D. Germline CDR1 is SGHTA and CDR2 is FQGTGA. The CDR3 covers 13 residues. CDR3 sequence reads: CASSPQTYKEQFF. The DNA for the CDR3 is TGTGCCAGCAGCCCACAGACGTACAAAGAGCAGTTCTTC.

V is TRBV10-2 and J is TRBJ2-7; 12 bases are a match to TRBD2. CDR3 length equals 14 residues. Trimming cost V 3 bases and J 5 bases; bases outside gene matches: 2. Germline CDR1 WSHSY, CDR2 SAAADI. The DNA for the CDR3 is TGCGCCAGCAGTGAAGGACTAGCGGGGAACGAGCAGTACTTC. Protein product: CASSEGLAGNEQYF.

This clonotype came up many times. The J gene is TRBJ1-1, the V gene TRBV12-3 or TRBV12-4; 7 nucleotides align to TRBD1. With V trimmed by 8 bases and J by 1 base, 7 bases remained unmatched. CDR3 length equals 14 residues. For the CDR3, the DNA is TGTGCCAGCGGTACAGGGGAGGGGAACACTGAAGCTTTCTTT. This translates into CASGTGEGNTEAFF.

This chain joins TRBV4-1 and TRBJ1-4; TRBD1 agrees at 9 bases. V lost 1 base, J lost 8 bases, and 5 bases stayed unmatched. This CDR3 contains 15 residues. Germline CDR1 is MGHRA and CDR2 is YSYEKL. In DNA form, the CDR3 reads TGCGCCAGCAGCCAAGGGGGACAGGGAGTGGAAAAACTGTTTTTT. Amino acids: CASSQGGQGVEKLFF.

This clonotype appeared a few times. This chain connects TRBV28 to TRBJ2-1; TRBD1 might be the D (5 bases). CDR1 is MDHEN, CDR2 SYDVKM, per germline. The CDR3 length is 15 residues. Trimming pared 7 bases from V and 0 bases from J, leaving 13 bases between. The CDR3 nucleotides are TGTGCCAGCAAATTCCCAGGGTACTCCTACAATGAGCAGTTCTTC. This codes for CASKFPGYSYNEQFF.

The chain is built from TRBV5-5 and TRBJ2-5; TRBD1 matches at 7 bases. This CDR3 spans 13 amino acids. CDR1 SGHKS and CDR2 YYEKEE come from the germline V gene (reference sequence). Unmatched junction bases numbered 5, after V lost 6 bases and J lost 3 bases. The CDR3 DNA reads TGTGCCAGCACCGGGACAGATAAAGAGACCCAGTACTTC. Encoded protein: CASTGTDKETQYF.

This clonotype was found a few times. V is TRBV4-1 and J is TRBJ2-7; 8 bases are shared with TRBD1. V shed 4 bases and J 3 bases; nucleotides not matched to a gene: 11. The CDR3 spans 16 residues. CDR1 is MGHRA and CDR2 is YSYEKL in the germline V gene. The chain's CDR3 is CASSPRQGSFNYEQYF. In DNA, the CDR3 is TGCGCCAGCAGCCCACGACAGGGGTCCTTCAACTACGAGCAGTACTTC.